Listed here is a single TCR beta chain. Its antigen is still unknown. The data belong to a study of cytomegalovirus exposure and HLA in healthy donors. CDR3 length: 14 residues. Losses at the gene ends were 3 bases for V and 4 bases for J; bases not matched to a gene: 4. Germline CDR1 is MGHDK and CDR2 is SYGVNS. Study-level points and caveats: A previous analysis found most TCR beta V segments productive roughly 87% or roughly 30% of the time.

Use of 60 Vbeta and 13 Jbeta primers characterized the PCR. Methods used by the authors: There were tens of millions of unique TCR beta chains by a later count, and some 10 million of them were shared. Sequenced by immunoSEQ multiplex PCR; TCRdb stores in-frame clones only, minus some. V and J calls and clone size follow that table, whereas D and trimming were derived from the DNA. The profile shows 100,000 to 150,000 clones, 84% of them singletons. V usage is TRBV25-1 and J usage is TRBJ2-7, with 9 bases fitting TRBD1. Sequenced material: PBMCs. This TCR was sampled from a woman between 18 and 30 years old in good health and CMV-seropositive. CDR3 residues: CASSDTGGPYEQYF. CDR3 nucleotides: TGTGCCAGCAGTGATACAGGGGGCCCTTACGAGCAGTACTTC.